One and the same sample provided the 4 T cell receptor beta chains below, sequenced in a study of tissue T cells after allogeneic stem cell transplantation. Assay used: immunoSEQ multiplex PCR; TCRdb lists only in-frame clones, some missing. The sample consists of under 30,000 clones, over 70% of them appearing once. Sequenced material: tissue from the ileum, taken at autopsy. These TCRs come from a female donor over 55 with lung cancer.

This chain connects TRBV18 to TRBJ1-2; 10 bases map to TRBD1. V shed 4 bases and J 8 bases; nucleotides not matched to a gene: 4. In germline, CDR1 is KGHSH, CDR2 LQKENI. This CDR3 has 13 residues. CDR3 sequence (DNA): TGTGCCAGCTCACTCGGGACAGGGGCCGGCTACACCTTC. Its translation: CASSLGTGAGYTF.

The chain carries TRBV20-1 and TRBJ2-5, with 8 positions matching TRBD2. Unmatched junction bases numbered 9, after V lost 3 bases and J lost 6 bases. The CDR3 has 14 amino acids. Looked up from germline, CDR1 is DFQATT and CDR2 is SNEGSKA (reference sequence). The DNA of the CDR3 is TGCAGTGCTAGTCAGTCTAGCGGGTTGAAGACCCAGTACTTC. Amino acids: CSASQSSGLKTQYF.

Relative to its sample, this clone is medium-sized. The chain recombines TRBV11-2 with TRBJ1-6; D gene unclear. The germline V gene has CDR1 SGHAT and CDR2 FQNNGV. The V and J ends lost 0 bases and 8 bases respectively, with 17 bases between them. The CDR3 totals 17 residues. Written as DNA, the CDR3 is TGTGCCAGCAGCTTAGAGGCCCCACGAACACTCGATTCACCCCTCCACTTT. The encoded protein is CASSLEAPRTLDSPLHF.

V gene TRBV7-8 combines with J gene TRBJ1-1; D uncertain. This CDR3 contains 13 residues. The V end lost 1 base, the J end lost 4 bases, and 7 bases lay between the germline ends. Germline assignment: CDR1 SGHVS and CDR2 FQNEAQ. CDR3 in DNA: TGTGCCAGCAGCTTAGATCCTGTCACTGAAGCTTTCTTT. Translating gives CASSLDPVTEAFF.